This T cell receptor beta chain was recovered during a study of CD8+ T cells in alopecia areata. The CDR3 is 12 residues long. Germline V gene lookup returns CDR1 SQVTM and CDR2 ANQGSEA. Trimming cost V 6 bases and J 4 bases; bases outside gene matches: 4. cDNA serving as the sequencing template came from extracted, reverse transcribed RNA. Clones were sequenced by immunoSEQ multiplex PCR, and TCRdb holds only the in-frame ones, with some missing. This table holds 150,000 to 250,000 clones, roughly three fifths found once. Points on this clone: Additional DNA sequences in this sample encode the identical CDR3.

Treatment defined: oral pan-JAK inhibitor, 5-10 mg twice daily. The receptor's source is a human donor with alopecia areata. This chain connects TRBV29-1 to TRBJ2-5, with 8 bases matching TRBD1. The source material was CD4+ T cells sorted from blood, sampled at week 4, from a patient treated with tofacitinib. The DNA of the CDR3 is TGCAGCGTCGGGACAGGTGCAGAGACCCAGTACTTC. Residues: CSVGTGAETQYF.